This TCR beta chain was profiled in a study of T cells after yellow fever vaccination. This clonotype has more than one count but fewer than ten. Its specificity is unknown. General study points: CD4 and CD8 compartments shared a small share of clonotypes, likely from convergent recombination.

The CDR3 runs to 13 residues. Trimming took 2 bases from V and 6 from J, leaving 11 bases between them. The germline V gene encodes CDR1 SGHNT and CDR2 YYREEE (reference sequence). TCR cDNA was made by 5'RACE template switching, adding a universal primer site and UMIs. TCRdb used MiXCR to reprocess the 5' RACE reads, holding one entry per CDR3 protein. The profile shows just under 600,000 distinct CDR3 sequences, about 13% of them singletons. The TCR originated in a young man who received the YFV17D yellow fever vaccine. The sample was PBMCs, taken on the day of the yellow fever booster vaccination. The genes are TRBV5-4 and TRBJ1-1; D remains ambiguous. The CDR3 bases are TGTGCCAGCAGCTTAGTTGTGGATGCTGAAGCTTTCTTT. Translated: CASSLVVDAEAFF.